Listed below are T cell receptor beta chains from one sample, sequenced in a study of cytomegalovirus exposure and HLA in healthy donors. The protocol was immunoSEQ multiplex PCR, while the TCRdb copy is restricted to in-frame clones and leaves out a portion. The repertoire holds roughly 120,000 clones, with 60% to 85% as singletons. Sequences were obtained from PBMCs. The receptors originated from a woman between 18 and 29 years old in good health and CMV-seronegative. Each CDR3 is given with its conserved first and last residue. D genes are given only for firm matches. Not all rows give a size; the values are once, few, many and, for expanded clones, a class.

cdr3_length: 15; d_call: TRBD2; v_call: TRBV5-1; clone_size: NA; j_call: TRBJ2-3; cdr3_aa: CASSLVASGTDTQYF; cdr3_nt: TGCGCCAGCAGCTTGGTGGCTAGCGGGACAGATACGCAGTATTTT
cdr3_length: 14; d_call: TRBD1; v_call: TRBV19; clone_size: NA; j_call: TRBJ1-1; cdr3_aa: CASSRQGKVTEAFF; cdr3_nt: TGTGCCAGTAGTCGACAGGGGAAGGTCACTGAAGCTTTCTTT
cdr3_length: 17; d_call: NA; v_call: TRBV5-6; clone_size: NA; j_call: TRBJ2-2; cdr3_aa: CASSLASLAGRTGELFF; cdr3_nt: TGTGCCAGCAGCTTGGCATCGTTGGCAGGGCGGACCGGGGAGCTGTTTTTT
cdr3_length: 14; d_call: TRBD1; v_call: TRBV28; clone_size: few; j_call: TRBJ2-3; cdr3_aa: CASSLIQGIDTQYF; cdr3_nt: TGTGCCAGCAGTTTAATACAGGGGATAGATACGCAGTATTTT
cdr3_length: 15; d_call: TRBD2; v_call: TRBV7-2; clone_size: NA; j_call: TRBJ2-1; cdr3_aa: CASSPVAGGRYEQFF; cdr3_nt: TGTGCCAGCAGCCCGGTAGCGGGGGGGCGTTATGAGCAGTTCTTC
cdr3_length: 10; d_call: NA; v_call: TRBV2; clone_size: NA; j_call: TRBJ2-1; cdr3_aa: CASRSQRQFF; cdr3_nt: TGTGCCAGCAGGAGCCAAAGGCAGTTCTTC
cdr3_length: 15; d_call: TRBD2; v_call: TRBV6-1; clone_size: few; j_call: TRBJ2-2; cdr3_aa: CASSALAGARGELFF; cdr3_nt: TGTGCCAGCAGTGCCCTAGCGGGGGCGAGGGGGGAGCTGTTTTTT
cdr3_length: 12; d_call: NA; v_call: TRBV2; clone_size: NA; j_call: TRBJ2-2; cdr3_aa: CASSPGFGELFF; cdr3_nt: TGTGCCAGCAGTCCAGGGTTTGGGGAGCTGTTTTTT
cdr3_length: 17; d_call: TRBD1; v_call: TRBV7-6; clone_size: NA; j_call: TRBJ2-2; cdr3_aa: CASSLAGQGKNTGELFF; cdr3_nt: TGTGCCAGCAGCTTAGCCGGACAGGGAAAGAACACCGGGGAGCTGTTTTTT
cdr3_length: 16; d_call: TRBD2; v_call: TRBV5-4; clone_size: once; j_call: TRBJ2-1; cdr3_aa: CASSWVSGRSYNEQFF; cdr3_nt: TGTGCCAGCAGCTGGGTGAGCGGGAGGTCCTACAATGAGCAGTTCTTC
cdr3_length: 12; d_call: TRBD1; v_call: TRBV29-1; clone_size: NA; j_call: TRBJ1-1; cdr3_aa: CSATGMNTEAFF; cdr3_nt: TGCAGCGCGACAGGGATGAACACTGAAGCTTTCTTT
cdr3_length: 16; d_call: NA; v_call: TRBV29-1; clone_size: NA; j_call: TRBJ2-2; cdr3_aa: CSVEGTSRTDTGELFF; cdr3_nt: TGCAGCGTTGAGGGGACTTCTAGGACGGACACCGGGGAGCTGTTTTTT
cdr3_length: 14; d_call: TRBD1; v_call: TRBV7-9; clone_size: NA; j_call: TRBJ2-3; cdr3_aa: CASSYDRVTDTQYF; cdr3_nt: TGTGCCAGCAGCTACGACAGGGTTACAGATACGCAGTATTTT